The T cell receptor beta chain described here comes from a study of CD8 T cells in Susac syndrome. The CDR3 is 16 residues long. Germline loops: CDR1 GTSNPN, CDR2 SVGIG (reference sequence). V was trimmed by 1 base and J by 8 bases, leaving 23 bases between them. It was with random hexamers that 0.5 to 1 ug RNA was reverse transcribed. With immunoSEQ multiplex PCR, TCR beta CDR3 was amplified across 54 Vbeta and 13 Jbeta. Each CDR3 protein gets one entry after TCRdb re-called the immunoSEQ multiplex PCR reads with MiXCR. The table has 350,000 to 550,000 distinct CDR3 sequences, around 85% seen once; the top ten hold about 0.12%.

The specimen sequenced was CD8+ T cells from PBMCs. This clonotype was sampled from a human donor with multiple sclerosis. The rearrangement joins TRBV30 to TRBJ1-2; D may be TRBD1 (6 bases). CDR3 in amino acids: CAWSAWGREDGGGYTF. The CDR3 bases are TGTGCCTGGAGTGCCTGGGGGCGGGAGGACGGTGGCGGCTACACCTTC. The whole variable domain, remainder taken from reference TRBV30 and TRBJ1-2, is SQTIHQWPATLVQPVGSPLSLECTVEGTSNPNLYWYRQAAGRGLQLLFYSVGIGQISSEVPQNLSASRPQDRQFILSSKKLLLSDSGFYLCAWSAWGREDGGGYTFGSGTRLTVV.